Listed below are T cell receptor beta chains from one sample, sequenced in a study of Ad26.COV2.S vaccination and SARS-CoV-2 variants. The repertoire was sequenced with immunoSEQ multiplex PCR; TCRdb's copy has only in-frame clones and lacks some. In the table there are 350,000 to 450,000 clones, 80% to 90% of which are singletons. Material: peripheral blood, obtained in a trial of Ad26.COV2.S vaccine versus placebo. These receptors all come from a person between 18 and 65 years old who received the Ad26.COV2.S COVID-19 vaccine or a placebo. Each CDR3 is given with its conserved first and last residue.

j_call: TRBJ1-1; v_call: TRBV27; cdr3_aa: CASHAGLGRIAFF
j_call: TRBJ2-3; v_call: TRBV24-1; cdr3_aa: CATSDLAGKWTDTQYF
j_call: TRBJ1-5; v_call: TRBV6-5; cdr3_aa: CASSLNRESNQPQHF
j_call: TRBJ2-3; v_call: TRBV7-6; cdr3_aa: CASSSPQGQGHTDTQYF
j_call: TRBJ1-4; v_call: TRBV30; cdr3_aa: CAWRGLNINEKLFF
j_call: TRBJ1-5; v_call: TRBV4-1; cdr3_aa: CASSPRGANQPQHF
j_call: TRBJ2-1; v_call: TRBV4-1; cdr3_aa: CASSQGPVVGQFF
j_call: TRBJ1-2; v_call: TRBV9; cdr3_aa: CASSVTGSYGYTF
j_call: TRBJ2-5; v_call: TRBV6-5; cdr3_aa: CASNPSAGGRETQYF
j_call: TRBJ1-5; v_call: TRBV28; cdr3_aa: CASSTFRSGFSVDQPQHF
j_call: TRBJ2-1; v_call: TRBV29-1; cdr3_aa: CSVVKGGGNEQFF
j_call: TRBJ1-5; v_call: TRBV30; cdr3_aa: CAWSAGQERQPQHF
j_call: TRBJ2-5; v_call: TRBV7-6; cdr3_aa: CASSLGAPGGGETQYF
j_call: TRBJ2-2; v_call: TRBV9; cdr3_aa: CASSVTLGAQNTGELFF
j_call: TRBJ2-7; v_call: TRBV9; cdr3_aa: CASSARESSYEQYF
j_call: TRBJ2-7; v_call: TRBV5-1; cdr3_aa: CASSATSGRSREQYF
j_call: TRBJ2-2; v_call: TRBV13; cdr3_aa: CASSSSAGELFF
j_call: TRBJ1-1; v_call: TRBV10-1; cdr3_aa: CASSSRQGGTEAFF
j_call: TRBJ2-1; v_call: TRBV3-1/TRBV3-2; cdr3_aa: CATISGGIPWNEQFF
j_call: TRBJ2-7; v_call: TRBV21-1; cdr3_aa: CASSKVYSRYEQYF
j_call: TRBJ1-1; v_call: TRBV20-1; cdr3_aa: CSASGGVPEAFF
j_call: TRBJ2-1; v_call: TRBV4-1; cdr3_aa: CASSQDPGDYNEQFF
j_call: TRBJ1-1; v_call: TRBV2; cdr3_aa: CASKEGPNTEAFF
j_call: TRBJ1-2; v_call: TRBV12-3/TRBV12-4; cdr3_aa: CASSSTHGYTF
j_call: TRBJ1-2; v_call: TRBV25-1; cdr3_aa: CASSDPDRDYGYTF
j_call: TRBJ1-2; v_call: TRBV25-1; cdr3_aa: CASSQAGDSYGYTF
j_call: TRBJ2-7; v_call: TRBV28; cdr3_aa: CASADRARRSYEQYF
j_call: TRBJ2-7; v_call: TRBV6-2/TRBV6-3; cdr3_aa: CASSYSSPGNLASYEQYF
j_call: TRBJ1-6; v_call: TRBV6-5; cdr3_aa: CASSYTGGDSPLHF
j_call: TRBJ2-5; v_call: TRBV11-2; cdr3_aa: CASSWTGEETQYF
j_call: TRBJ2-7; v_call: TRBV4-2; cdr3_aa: CASSQNDRYEQYF
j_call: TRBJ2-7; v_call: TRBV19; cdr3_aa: CASSLKGAGYEQYF
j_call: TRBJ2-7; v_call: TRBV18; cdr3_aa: CASSPPGQEPYEQYF
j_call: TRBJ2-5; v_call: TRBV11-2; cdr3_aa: CASSLGGLAGGETQYF
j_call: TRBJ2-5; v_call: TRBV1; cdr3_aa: CTSSQTVGGKETQYF
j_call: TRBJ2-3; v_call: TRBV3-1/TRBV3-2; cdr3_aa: CASSPGGVDTQYF
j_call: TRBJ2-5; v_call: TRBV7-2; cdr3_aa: CASRQRYQETQYF
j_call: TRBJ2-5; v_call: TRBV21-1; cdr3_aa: CASSKTRGTSGQETQYF
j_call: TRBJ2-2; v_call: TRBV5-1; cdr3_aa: CASSLTPKGTGELFF
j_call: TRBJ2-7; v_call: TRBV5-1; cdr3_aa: CASSLGVGQGSREQYF
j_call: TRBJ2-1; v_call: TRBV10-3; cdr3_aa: CAAKGAGDHNEQFF